A single sample is the source of the 2 T cell receptor beta chains below, sequenced in a study of cytomegalovirus exposure and HLA in healthy donors. Primers for the PCR totalled 60 Vbeta and 13 Jbeta. Profiling relied on immunoSEQ multiplex PCR, and the TCRdb table lists in-frame clones only, not all of them. The sample lists over 75,000 clones, roughly 66% occurring once. Sequenced sample: PBMCs. Receptors originate from a young man in good health and CMV-seronegative.

The genes are TRBV7-9 and TRBJ2-7, with 9 bases matching TRBD1. Trimming removed 3 bases from V and 1 base from J; junction bases left unmatched: 1. The CDR3 sequence is 14 residues long. In germline, CDR1 is SEHNR, CDR2 FQNEAQ (reference sequence). The CDR3 sequence is CASSFGTGSYEQYF. The DNA for the CDR3 is TGTGCCAGCAGCTTCGGGACAGGGTCCTACGAGCAGTACTTC.

V usage is TRBV10-1 and J usage is TRBJ2-3; 9 bases line up with TRBD2. The J segment lost 3 bases and the V segment lost 0 bases, leaving 4 bases of the junction unmatched. The CDR3 is 16 amino acids. Germline V CDR1 and CDR2: WNHNN, SYGVQD (reference sequence). The CDR3 DNA is TGCGCCAGCAGTGAGTCCCTAGCGGGAAATACAGATACGCAGTATTTT. Protein sequence: CASSESLAGNTDTQYF.